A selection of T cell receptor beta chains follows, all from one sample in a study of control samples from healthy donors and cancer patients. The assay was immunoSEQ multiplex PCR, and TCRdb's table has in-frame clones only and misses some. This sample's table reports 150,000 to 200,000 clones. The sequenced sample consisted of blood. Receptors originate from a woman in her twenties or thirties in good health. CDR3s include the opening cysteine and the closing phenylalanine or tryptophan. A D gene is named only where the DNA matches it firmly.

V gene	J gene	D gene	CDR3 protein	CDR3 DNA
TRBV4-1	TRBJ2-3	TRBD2	CASSGTSELSTQYF	TGCGCCAGCAGCGGGACTAGCGAGCTCTCGACGCAGTATTTT
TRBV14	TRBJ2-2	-	CASRGQGFTPNTGELFF	TGTGCCAGCAGAGGGCAGGGGTTCACTCCGAACACCGGGGAGCTGTTTTTT
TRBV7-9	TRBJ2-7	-	CASSLDSQPYEQYF	TGTGCCAGCAGCTTAGACAGCCAGCCCTACGAGCAGTACTTC
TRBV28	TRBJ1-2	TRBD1	CASSSASGGATGYTF	TGTGCCAGCAGTTCCGCCTCAGGGGGCGCAACTGGCTACACCTTC
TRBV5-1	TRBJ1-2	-	CASSEFVSVANYGYTF	TGCGCCAGCAGCGAGTTCGTCAGTGTTGCTAACTATGGCTACACCTTC
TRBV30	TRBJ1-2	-	CAWSLGINYGYTF	TGTGCCTGGAGTTTAGGAATTAACTATGGCTACACCTTC
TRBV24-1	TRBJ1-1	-	CATSGKDVSQSLLKAFF	TGTGCCACCAGTGGCAAAGACGTCTCCCAATCTCTACTTAAAGCTTTCTTT
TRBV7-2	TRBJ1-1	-	CASSLQDYTEAFF	TGTGCCAGCAGCTTACAGGACTACACTGAAGCTTTCTTT
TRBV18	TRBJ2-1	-	CASSPPTTSRTRGQFF	TGTGCCAGCTCACCACCGACTACTAGTCGGACGCGGGGGCAGTTCTTC
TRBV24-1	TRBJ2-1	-	CATSDSGGPSYNEQFF	TGTGCCACCAGTGATTCAGGGGGGCCCTCCTACAATGAGCAGTTCTTC
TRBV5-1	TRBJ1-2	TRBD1	CASSPLGQGGGYTF	TGCGCCAGCAGCCCACTCGGACAGGGAGGGGGCTACACCTTC
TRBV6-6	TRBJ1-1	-	CASSSHGGRGTEAFF	TGTGCCAGCAGTTCCCACGGGGGGCGGGGCACTGAAGCTTTCTTT
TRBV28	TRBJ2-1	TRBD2	CASISGGSYNEQFF	TGTGCCAGCATTAGCGGGGGGTCCTACAATGAGCAGTTCTTC
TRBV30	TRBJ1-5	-	CAWTLGVNQPQHF	TGTGCCTGGACTCTAGGGGTCAATCAGCCCCAGCATTTT
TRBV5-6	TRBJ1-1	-	CASSFRGLMNTEAFF	TGTGCCAGCAGCTTTAGGGGTCTCATGAACACTGAAGCTTTCTTT
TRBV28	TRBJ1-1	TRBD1	CASSAPGQTEAFF	TGTGCCAGCAGTGCACCGGGACAGACTGAAGCTTTCTTT
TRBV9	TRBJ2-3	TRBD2	CASSPLPGLAGTSDTQYF	TGTGCCAGCAGCCCCCTGCCGGGACTAGCGGGGACCTCAGATACGCAGTATTTT
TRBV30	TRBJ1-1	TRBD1	CAQDRYTEAFF	TGTGCCCAGGACAGGTACACTGAAGCTTTCTTT
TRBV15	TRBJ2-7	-	CATASGDTRYEQYF	TGTGCCACAGCCAGTGGGGACACGAGATACGAGCAGTACTTC
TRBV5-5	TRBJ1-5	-	CASRETGASQPQHF	TGTGCCAGCAGGGAGACAGGCGCAAGTCAGCCCCAGCATTTT
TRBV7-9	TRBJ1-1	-	CADAGAENTEAFF	TGTGCCGACGCAGGGGCGGAGAACACTGAAGCTTTCTTT
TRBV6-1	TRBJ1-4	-	CASSEGGTYEKLFF	TGTGCCAGCAGTGAAGGGGGGACCTATGAAAAACTGTTTTTT
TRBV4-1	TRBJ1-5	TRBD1	CASSQTLRGLAQHF	TGCGCCAGCAGCCAGACTCTCAGGGGGTTGGCCCAGCATTTT
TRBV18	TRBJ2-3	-	CASSPSTDTQYF	TGTGCCAGCTCACCCAGCACAGATACGCAGTATTTT
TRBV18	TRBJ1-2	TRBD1	CASSPPGTGFSYGYTF	TGTGCCAGCTCACCACCCGGGACAGGGTTTTCCTATGGCTACACCTTC
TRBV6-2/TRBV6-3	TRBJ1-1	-	CASSYSSGLTEAFF	TGTGCCAGCAGTTACTCATCCGGGCTCACTGAAGCTTTCTTT
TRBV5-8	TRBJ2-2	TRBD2	CASSSIRLAGLGQLFF	TGTGCCAGCAGCTCCATAAGACTAGCGGGGTTAGGTCAGCTGTTTTTT
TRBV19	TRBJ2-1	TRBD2	CASSMFGGGNSYNEQFF	TGTGCCAGTAGTATGTTTGGGGGGGGTAACTCCTACAATGAGCAGTTCTTC
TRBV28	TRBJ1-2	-	CASSFVSSNYGYTF	TGTGCCAGCAGTTTTGTCAGTTCTAACTATGGCTACACCTTC
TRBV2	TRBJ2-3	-	CASRTQGTDTQYF	TGTGCCAGCAGGACACAGGGCACAGATACGCAGTATTTT
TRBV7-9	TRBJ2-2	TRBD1	CASSIDRDRDSGELFF	TGTGCCAGCAGCATCGACCGGGACAGGGATAGCGGGGAGCTGTTTTTT
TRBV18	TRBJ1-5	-	CASSPIFGGSYSNQPQHF	TGTGCCAGCTCACCAATTTTCGGTGGGTCATATAGCAATCAGCCCCAGCATTTT
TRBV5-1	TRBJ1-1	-	CASSLVRGANTEAFF	TGCGCCAGCAGCTTGGTCCGAGGGGCGAACACTGAAGCTTTCTTT
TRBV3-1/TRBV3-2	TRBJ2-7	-	CASSQEWWTASYEQYF	TGTGCCAGCAGCCAAGAGTGGTGGACGGCGAGCTACGAGCAGTACTTC
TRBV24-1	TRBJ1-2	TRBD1	CATSGGTDREYYGYTF	TGTGCCACCAGTGGGGGGACGGACAGGGAATACTATGGCTACACCTTC
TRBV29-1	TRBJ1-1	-	CSVEKGENTEAFF	TGCAGCGTTGAAAAGGGGGAGAACACTGAAGCTTTCTTT
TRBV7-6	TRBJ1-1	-	CASSLGQLNTEAFF	TGTGCCAGCAGCTTGGGACAATTGAACACTGAAGCTTTCTTT
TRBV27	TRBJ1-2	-	CASSFQGLGYGYTF	TGTGCCAGCAGTTTTCAGGGGTTGGGTTATGGCTACACCTTC
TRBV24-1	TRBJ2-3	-	CATSDFGLARQYF	TGTGCCACCAGTGATTTTGGACTGGCGAGGCAGTATTTT
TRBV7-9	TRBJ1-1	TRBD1	CASSVGQGWTEAFF	TGTGCCAGCAGCGTGGGACAGGGGTGGACTGAAGCTTTCTTT